This entry is about one T cell receptor beta chain. Its antigen is unknown. No qualities accompany the bases; no much larger clone lies one base away. The data originate from a study of T cell clones after liver transplantation (dated by TCRdb to between 2019 and 2020). Context from the whole study: Samples were obtained from ITN030ST, a randomized trial in which withdrawal of immunosuppression was attempted within 2 years of liver transplantation. After a pre-transplant mixed lymphocyte reaction, TCRbeta sequencing was used to pinpoint donor-reactive T cell clones, which were subsequently tracked in post-transplant blood. As an antigen-independent comparator for the donor-reactive sequences, third party-reactive TCRbeta sequences from pre-transplant MLRs were identified as well. Three of the eight recipients were HCV-positive; the others were transplanted for non-autoimmune, non-viral indications. Until randomization at 12-24 months post-transplant, subjects were given standard immunosuppression, with no induction therapy. Tolerance was defined as complete withdrawal of immunosuppression for at least one year without a rise in liver enzymes beyond twice the upper limit of normal. Blood samples were taken pre-transplant, pre-randomization before withdrawal, and post-randomization after full withdrawal or failed withdrawal. The study cohort included 8 liver transplant recipients, of whom 3 were classified as tolerant and 5 as non-tolerant.

Overall study results and their limits: In 5 of 8 subjects, circulating donor-reactive CD4 TCRbeta sequences decreased significantly after transplant, regardless of tolerance or HCV status. When repertoire turnover was accounted for, significantly reduced detection of donor-reactive sequences was found in 7 of 8 subjects for CD4 and in 8 of 8 subjects for CD8. Without allograft tissue specimens, donor-reactive T cells may have migrated into the graft rather than being deleted. Low numbers of available donor cells limited the measurable donor-reactive repertoire in a couple of subjects. Conclusions were preliminary, limited by small, heterogeneous patient numbers and non-standardized post-transplant time points. The decline in donor-reactive sequences exceeded the decline in third party-reactive sequences, suggesting partial antigen-specific deletion that was unrelated to withdrawal success.

Using immunoSEQ, frozen genomic DNA was subjected to high-throughput TCRbeta CDR3 sequencing, a process that included PCR amplification, mapping, bias correction and internal controls. For the original study's pipeline: Only productive rearrangements were retained, and each unique TCRbeta sequence was defined by its CDR3 nucleotide sequence together with its V and J gene. For classification of a sequence as donor-reactive, at least 5-fold expansion in CFSE-low cells relative to unstimulated pre-transplant cells and a frequency of at least 0.01% were required. To ensure at least 90% detection power, minimum frequency thresholds were set for each subject based on that subject's lowest-template unstimulated sample. Repertoire turnover was measured by Jensen-Shannon divergence between the top 1000 TCRbeta sequences post- and pre-transplant. Changes in detection of donor-reactive sequences were assessed with two-sided Fisher's exact tests. TCRdb mirrors the immuneACCESS table, restricted to in-frame sequences. Some clones are absent from its copies; in checked studies, under half trace to an unresolved V gene, and the reason for the others is unknown. V, J and clone size were drawn from that table, and D and trimming were deduced from the DNA. The sample profile shows tens of thousands of clones; almost 95% of them were found once. 0.9% to 1% of the sample belongs to the ten largest clones.

Thawed unstimulated PBMCs were stained for CD3, CD4 and CD8 and FACS-sorted into CD3+CD4+ and CD3+CD8+ populations. Randomization to immunosuppression withdrawal applied to every one of the 8 studied subjects. Genomic DNA was isolated with the Qiagen DNeasy Blood and Tissue Kit. This clonotype originated in a human patient who received a liver transplant. Following a transplant, some T lymphocytes may have been derived from the graft donor. Sequencing used CD4+ T cells from blood, obtained nearly 26 months after liver transplant.

The sequence in DNA is TGTGCCAGCAGCACGGGACTAGCGGGCACGATTGAGAAGTACTTC. Translation gives CASSTGLAGTIEKYF. The chain joins TRBV9 to TRBJ2-7, with TRBD2 identical over 12 junction bases. After removal of 4 bases from V and 11 bases from J, the junction retains 13 bases not matched to a gene. For CDR1 and CDR2, the germline V gene lists SGDLS and YYNGEE. From cysteine to phenylalanine, the CDR3 is 15 amino acids long. Here the CDR3 DNA is all that survives: 45 bases in frame from base 1.